This TCR beta chain is drawn from a study of blood T cell repertoires in COVID-19. Study as a whole: The origin of the acute and convalescent COVID-19 samples was the United States, Italy and Spain.

The length of the CDR3 is 14 residues. V lost 4 bases to trimming and J lost 8 bases, with 17 bases between them. Germline loops: CDR1 MDHEN, CDR2 SYDVKM. TCRdb's table, derived via immunoSEQ multiplex PCR, lists solely in-frame clones and lacks some. The data show fewer than 200,000 clones, more than 80% seen once. This receptor was identified in a woman of 80 years or more with COVID-19, enrolled during active disease. Sequenced material: peripheral blood. V gene TRBV28 combines with J gene TRBJ1-2, with D perhaps TRBD1 (6 bases). In nucleotides, the CDR3 is TGTGCCAGCAGTTCACGTTACAGGGCGAGAGGCTACACCTTC. The encoded protein is CASSSRYRARGYTF.